This TCR beta chain was documented in a study of shared clonotypes between healthy human individuals. V gave up 2 bases and J gave up 7 bases, with 18 bases separating them. Germline V gene sequence: CDR1 SQVTM, CDR2 ANQGSEA. The CDR3 loop spans 14 amino acids. Genomic DNA per cell subset filled all wells of several immunoSEQ plates. Profiling relied on immunoSEQ multiplex PCR, and the TCRdb table lists in-frame clones only, not all of them. The table lists over a million clones, about 98.5% of them singletons. The gene calls are TRBV29-1 and TRBJ2-7; weak D call: TRBD2 (5 bases). The source of this sequence is a man aged 25-40 years in good health. The source material was naive CD4+ T cells sorted from blood. Subset noted: CD45RA+ positively selected. In DNA form, the CDR3 reads TGCAGCGTTGAAAGCTACGAGCGGTGGGGAGAGCAGTACTTC. Amino acid sequence: CSVESYERWGEQYF.